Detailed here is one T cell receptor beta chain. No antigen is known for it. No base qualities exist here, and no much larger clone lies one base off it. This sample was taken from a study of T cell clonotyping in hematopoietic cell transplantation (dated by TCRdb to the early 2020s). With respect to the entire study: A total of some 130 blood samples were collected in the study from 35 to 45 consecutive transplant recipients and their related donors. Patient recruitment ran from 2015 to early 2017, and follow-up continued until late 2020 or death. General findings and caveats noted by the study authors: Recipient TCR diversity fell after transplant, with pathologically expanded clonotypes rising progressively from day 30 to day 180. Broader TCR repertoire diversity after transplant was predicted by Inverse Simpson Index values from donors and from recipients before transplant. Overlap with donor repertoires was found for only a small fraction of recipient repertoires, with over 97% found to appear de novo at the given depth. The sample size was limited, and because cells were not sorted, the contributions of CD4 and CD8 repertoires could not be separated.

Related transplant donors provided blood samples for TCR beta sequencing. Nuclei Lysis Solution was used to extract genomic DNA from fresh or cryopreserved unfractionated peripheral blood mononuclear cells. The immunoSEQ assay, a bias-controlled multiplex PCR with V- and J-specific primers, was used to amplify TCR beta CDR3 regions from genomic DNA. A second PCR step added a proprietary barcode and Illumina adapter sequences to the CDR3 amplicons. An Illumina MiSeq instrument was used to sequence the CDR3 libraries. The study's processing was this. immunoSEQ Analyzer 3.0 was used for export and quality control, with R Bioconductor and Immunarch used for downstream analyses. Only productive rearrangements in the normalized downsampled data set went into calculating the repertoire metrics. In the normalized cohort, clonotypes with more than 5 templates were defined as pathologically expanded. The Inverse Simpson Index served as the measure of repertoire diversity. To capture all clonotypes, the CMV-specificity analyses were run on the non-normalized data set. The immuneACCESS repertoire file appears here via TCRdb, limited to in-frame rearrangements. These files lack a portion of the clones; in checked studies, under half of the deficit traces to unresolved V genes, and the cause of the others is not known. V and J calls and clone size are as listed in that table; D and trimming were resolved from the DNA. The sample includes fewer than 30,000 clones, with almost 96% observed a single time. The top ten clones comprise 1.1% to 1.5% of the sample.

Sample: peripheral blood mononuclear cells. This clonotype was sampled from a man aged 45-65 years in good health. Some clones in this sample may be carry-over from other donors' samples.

The nucleotides read TGTGCCAGCAGCCGGGACAGCCCCAATCAGCCCCAGCATTTT. The encoded protein is CASSRDSPNQPQHF. This receptor chain uses TRBV7-2 and TRBJ1-5; 7 nucleotides in the junction match TRBD1. Based on the germline V gene, the CDR1 and CDR2 sequences are SGHTA and FQGNSA. The CDR3 has 14 amino acids, counting the end cysteine and phenylalanine. The read is trimmed to its CDR3 DNA, 42 bases read in frame from base 1. Trimming leaves V shorter by 5 bases and J shorter by 3 bases, with the junction holding 4 bases beyond the gene matches.